The 26 T cell receptor beta chains in this list originate from one sample, sequenced in a study of T cells in Graves' hyperthyroidism and ophthalmopathy. Using RNA transcripts as the source, TCR beta CDR3 regions were amplified. Using the HTBI primer set, a first-round RT-PCR was run on the TCR CDR3. TCRdb called the multiplex PCR reads again in MiXCR, with one record for every CDR3 protein. Altogether about 690,000 distinct CDR3 sequences are present, approximately 15% being singletons, with the ten largest covering roughly a sixth. The sample was blood. Receptors originate from a man aged 45-65 years with Graves' hyperthyroidism.

The V gene is TRBV6-2 or TRBV6-3, the J gene TRBJ2-4; weak D call: TRBD2 (6 bases). Germline assignment: CDR1 MNHEY and CDR2 SVGEGT. V lost 2 bases and J lost 1, with 12 bases in between. This CDR3 spans 16 amino acids. CDR3 sequence (DNA): TGTGCCAGCAGTTACGGGCTGGGAGGCGCCAAAAACATTCAGTACTTC. Protein product: CASSYGLGGAKNIQYF.

This clonotype was detected a few times. The chain is built from TRBV7-2 and TRBJ2-7, with D possibly TRBD2 on 6 matching bases. This CDR3 spans 17 amino acids. Trimming left V 4 bases short and J 3 bases short, with 22 bases between. CDR1 and CDR2 from the germline V gene are SGHTA and FQGNSA. The CDR3 sequence: CASSSRLTGVRDYEQYF. In DNA, the CDR3 is TGTGCCAGCAGCTCCAGACTAACGGGAGTTCGGGACTACGAGCAGTACTTC.

V and J are TRBV11-1 and TRBJ2-1; 7 bases are a match to TRBD1. This CDR3 region has 16 residues. Looked up from germline, CDR1 is SGHAT and CDR2 is FQDESV (reference sequence). Germline trimming cut 5 bases from V and 5 bases from J; bases unmatched to any gene: 12. The CDR3 DNA sequence: TGTGCCAGCAGCCCGCTGACAGGGCCACTACACAATGAGCAGTTCTTC. Its translation is CASSPLTGPLHNEQFF.

This clonotype was detected ten times or more. J is TRBJ1-1 and V is TRBV29-1; D possibly corresponds to TRBD1 (5 bases). Germline CDR1 reads SQVTM; CDR2 reads ANQGSEA. V was trimmed by 3 bases and J by 1 base, leaving 9 bases between them. The CDR3 sequence is 13 residues long. The CDR3 nucleotides read TGCAGCGTTGAGAGCCAGGGGAACACTGAAGCTTTCTTT. Amino acid sequence: CSVESQGNTEAFF.

Many counts were recorded for this clonotype. The chain combines TRBV11-2 with TRBJ2-5; 10 positions match TRBD2. V lost 5 bases and J lost 6; bases outside the gene matches: 6. The CDR3 loop spans 14 amino acids. CDR1 and CDR2 from the germline V gene are SGHAT and FQNNGV. CDR3 in amino acids: CASSPSGGGKTQYF. As DNA, the CDR3 is TGTGCCAGCAGCCCAAGCGGGGGGGGGAAGACCCAGTACTTC.

The chain couples TRBV6-2 or TRBV6-3 to TRBJ2-1, with 12 bases lining up with TRBD2. Germline V gene sequence: CDR1 MNHEY, CDR2 SVGEGT. CDR3 length equals 21 residues. The junction had 21 bases not matched to a gene; V was cut back by 4 bases and J by 5 bases. The CDR3 sequence: CASSSFGLAGTAPFKNNEQFF. The CDR3 DNA follows: TGTGCCAGCAGTTCCTTCGGACTAGCGGGAACGGCCCCATTCAAAAACAATGAGCAGTTCTTC.

Worth noting for this clonotype: One base away lies a much larger clone, so this may be a sequencing read error. V and J are TRBV27 and TRBJ2-4, with 7 bases matching TRBD2. This CDR3 has 16 amino acids. Germline V lookup: CDR1 MNHEY, CDR2 SMNVEV (reference sequence). The CDR3, as DNA: TGTGCCAGCAGTTCCGGACTAGACTTAGCCGAAAACATTCAGTACTTC. Its protein product is CASSSGLDLAENIQYF.

This clonotype was counted between two and nine times. The gene calls are TRBV29-1 and TRBJ2-2, with 9 bases identical to TRBD2. This CDR3 spans 17 amino acids. After removal of 3 bases from V and 1 base from J, the junction contained 9 bases not matched to a gene. Germline V CDR1 and CDR2: SQVTM, ANQGSEA. The CDR3 reads CSVEGSSGSGNTGELFF. In DNA form, the CDR3 reads TGCAGCGTTGAGGGGAGTAGCGGGAGCGGGAACACCGGGGAGCTGTTTTTT.

In its sample, this clonotype was seen a few times. The DNA for the CDR3 is TGCAGTGCTGGACAGGGGGATCAGCCCCAGCATTTT. This encodes CSAGQGDQPQHF. The rearrangement links TRBV20-1 to TRBJ1-5; 10 bases are a match to TRBD1. V lost 5 bases, J lost 5 bases, and 0 bases stayed unmatched. CDR3 size: 12 residues. Germline assignment: CDR1 DFQATT and CDR2 SNEGSKA (reference sequence).

This chain connects TRBV5-1 to TRBJ1-4, with a possible D match to TRBD1 (6 bases). CDR1 and CDR2 (germline): SGHRS, YFSETQ. The CDR3 loop spans 13 amino acids. V was clipped by 4 bases and J by 8 bases, with 12 bases between them. The CDR3 bases are TGCGCCAGCAGCCCGGACAGACTGGAAAAACTGTTTTTT. Encoded protein: CASSPDRLEKLFF.

This clonotype was observed a few times. The chain carries TRBV12-3 or TRBV12-4 and TRBJ1-2; 9 positions match TRBD1. The CDR3 contains 14 residues. Trimming removed 5 bases from V and 5 bases from J; junction bases left unmatched: 6. CDR3 amino acids: CASSNGTGSYGYTF. The CDR3 DNA sequence: TGTGCCAGCAGTAACGGGACAGGGTCTTATGGCTACACCTTC.

At least ten counts were recorded for this clonotype. The chain uses TRBV19 and TRBJ1-5; 9 nucleotides match TRBD1. This CDR3 comprises 15 residues. Germline CDR1 is LNHDA and CDR2 is SQIVND (reference sequence). Losses at the gene ends were 3 bases for V and 7 bases for J; bases not matched to a gene: 7. The CDR3 region is CASSMDRGARQPQHF. CDR3 sequence (DNA): TGTGCCAGTAGTATGGACAGGGGAGCAAGACAGCCCCAGCATTTT.

In its sample, this clonotype was seen many times. This rearrangement joins TRBV7-9 to TRBJ1-2; D is uncertain. CDR3 size: 13 residues. V was pared by 1 base and J by 3 bases, with 6 bases between. Germline V gene data show CDR1 as SEHNR and CDR2 as FQNEAQ (reference sequence). As DNA, the CDR3 is TGTGCCAGCAGCTTAGGCAGCGACTATGGCTACACCTTC. Translated, it gives CASSLGSDYGYTF. The full variable domain, its missing parts supplied by reference TRBV7-9 and TRBJ1-2, is DTGVSQNPRHKITKRGQNVTFRCDPISEHNRLYWYRQTLGQGPEFLTYFQNEAQLEKSRLLSDRFSAERPKGSFSTLEIQRTEQGDSAMYLCASSLGSDYGYTFGSGTRLTVV.

A note on this clonotype: Since a much larger clone is just one base distant, this may be a read error. Since no conserved phenylalanine or tryptophan closes the CDR3, a read error is the likely cause. The chain uses TRBV11-3 and TRBJ2-3; unclear D gene. This CDR3 spans 13 amino acids. Germline CDR1 and CDR2: SGHNT and YENEEA. V was cut by 5 bases and J by 4 bases, with 10 bases left in between. CDR3 coding DNA: TGTGCCAGCAGCCCCCCCCTCGCAGATACGCAGTATTCT. Protein product: CASSPPLADTQYS.

This clonotype has more than one count but fewer than ten. This sequence joins TRBV7-3 and TRBJ1-1; possibly TRBD1 for D (5 bases). The V end was cut by 2 bases, the J end by 4 bases, with 14 bases between. CDR3 length: 15 amino acids. Per the germline V gene, CDR1 is SGHTA and CDR2 is FQGTGA. The CDR3 region is CASSLQGGGSTEAFF. As DNA, the CDR3 is TGTGCCAGCAGCTTACAGGGAGGAGGGAGCACTGAAGCTTTCTTT.

The chain combines TRBV7-2 with TRBJ2-1; D uncertain. Trimming removed 2 bases from V and 9 bases from J, with 11 bases in between. The CDR3 extends over 13 amino acids. Germline V lookup: CDR1 SGHTA, CDR2 FQGNSA. CDR3 in DNA: TGTGCCAGCAGCTTACCCGGGTTCACTGAGCAGTTCTTC. This translates into CASSLPGFTEQFF.

The sample holds many counts of this clonotype. This sequence joins TRBV2 and TRBJ2-1; 10 bases align to TRBD2. This CDR3 is 15 amino acids long. Trimming took 1 base from V and 10 from J; bases not matched to a gene: 7. CDR1 and CDR2 (germline): SNHLY, FYNNEI. CDR3 bases: TGTGCCAGCAGTGAAGGGGCTAGCGGGAGAGGCGAGCAGTTCTTC. This codes for CASSEGASGRGEQFF.

Points on this clonotype: At one end the junction does not follow the germline gene, possibly because of a read error. The chain combines TRBV27 with TRBJ2-2, with 8 bases fitting TRBD2. This CDR3 is 17 amino acids long. Germline CDR1 reads MNHEY; CDR2 reads SMNVEV (reference sequence). CDR3: CAGRRAGVYERTGELFF. CDR3 DNA: TGTGCCGGCAGGCGAGCGGGAGTCTATGAGCGAACCGGGGAGCTGTTTTTT.

This rearrangement joins TRBV9 to TRBJ1-5; 7 bases are a match to TRBD1. Unmatched junction bases numbered 4, after V lost 3 bases and J lost 1 base. CDR3 length equals 15 residues. The germline gives CDR1 SGDLS, CDR2 YYNGEE. DNA of the CDR3: TGTGCCAGCAGCGCCACAGGGGCGAGCAATCAGCCCCAGCATTTT. Translation: CASSATGASNQPQHF.

This chain connects TRBV7-9 to TRBJ2-5; no firm D call. Germline-derived CDR1 and CDR2 are SEHNR and FQNEAQ (reference sequence). The CDR3 loop spans 13 amino acids. With 5 bases removed from V and 5 bases from J, the gap between germline ends came to 12 bases. The CDR3 coding sequence is TGTGCCAGCAGCCAAGACGTGCAGGAGACCCAGTACTTC. Translated, it gives CASSQDVQETQYF.

This clonotype was counted ten times or more. This chain connects TRBV2 to TRBJ1-4; perhaps TRBD1 as D (5 bases). With 10 bases removed from V and 5 bases from J, the gap between germline ends came to 11 bases. The CDR3 contains 12 residues. From germline, CDR1 is SNHLY and CDR2 FYNNEI. The DNA of the CDR3 is TGTGCCACCCAAGGGGAGAATGAAAAACTGTTTTTT. Amino acid sequence: CATQGENEKLFF.

The chain recombines TRBV24-1 with TRBJ2-2; D is possibly TRBD2 (5 bases). The CDR3 spans 11 residues. Germline lookup yields CDR1 KGHDR and CDR2 SFDVKD. V lost 7 bases, J lost 6 bases, and 5 bases lay in between. In nucleotides, the CDR3 is TGTGCCACCAGGGAGGCCGGGGAGCTGTTTTTT. It yields the protein CATREAGELFF.

Regarding this clonotype: A read error may produce the germline difference seen at one junction end. The rearrangement uses TRBV20-1 and TRBJ1-5, with 8 bases identical to TRBD1. Germline assignment: CDR1 DFQATT and CDR2 SNEGSKA (reference sequence). The CDR3 length is 16 residues. The CDR3 sequence is CSALDPRTGKDQPKHF. CDR3 DNA: TGCAGTGCCCTTGACCCCCGGACAGGGAAGGATCAGCCCAAGCATTTT.

This clonotype came up many times. The J gene is TRBJ1-4, the V gene TRBV28; D might be TRBD1 (5 bases). CDR1 is MDHEN and CDR2 is SYDVKM in the germline V gene. Trimming took off 7 bases at V and 5 bases at J, with 11 bases between the two ends. This CDR3 has 13 residues. CDR3 region: CASISGQNEKLFF. The CDR3 coding sequence is TGTGCCAGCATATCGGGGCAGAATGAAAAACTGTTTTTT.

Many counts were recorded for this clonotype. The chain is built from TRBV28 and TRBJ2-2; 7 bases fit TRBD2. Trimming took 2 bases from V and 6 from J; bases not matched to a gene: 6. This CDR3 is built from 15 residues. Looked up from germline, CDR1 is MDHEN and CDR2 is SYDVKM. For the CDR3, the DNA is TGTGCCAGCAGTTTAGGGGGAGGGAGCGCCGGGGAGCTGTTTTTT. Its protein product is CASSLGGGSAGELFF.

This clonotype has at least ten counts. The chain links TRBV28 to TRBJ1-5; no definite D call. The germline V gene has CDR1 MDHEN and CDR2 SYDVKM. This CDR3 region has 15 residues. Trimming left V 1 base short and J 4 bases short, with 11 bases between. CDR3 residues: CASSLLGEQNQPQHF. CDR3 sequence (DNA): TGTGCCAGCAGTTTATTAGGAGAGCAAAATCAGCCCCAGCATTTT.